These 2 T cell receptor beta chains were sequenced from one sample in a study of T cell changes during pregnancy in multiple sclerosis. The assay was immunoSEQ multiplex PCR, and TCRdb's table has in-frame clones only and misses some. The sample lists 25,000 to 30,000 clones, about 89% occurring once. The starting material was CD4+ T cells from peripheral blood mononuclear cells, obtained in the first trimester of pregnancy. Every receptor here comes from a female donor in good health, enrolled as a control in a pregnancy study.

This clone was seen just once. This sequence joins TRBV5-4 and TRBJ2-1; 8 positions agree with TRBD2. The CDR3 covers 16 residues. With V trimmed by 3 bases and J by 6 bases, 11 bases remained unmatched. CDR1 and CDR2 (germline): SGHNT, YYREEE (reference sequence). The CDR3, as DNA: TGTGCCAGCAGCTCTTATAGCGGGAACGAGCGCAATGAGCAGTTCTTC. Translating it yields CASSSYSGNERNEQFF.

The chain links TRBV28 to TRBJ2-3; D is unresolved. From germline, CDR1 is MDHEN and CDR2 SYDVKM. This CDR3 comprises 14 residues. Trimming took off 6 bases at V and 6 bases at J, with 16 bases between the two ends. CDR3 DNA: TGTGCCAGCAGGGCTCAGGCCCCTCGGGATACGCAGTATTTT. Translating it yields CASRAQAPRDTQYF.